This T cell receptor (beta chain) comes out of a study of shared clonotypes between healthy human individuals. Study as a whole: Ranging from 18 to 49 in age, donors were two women and three men. Three CD4 naive, three CD4 memory, two CD8 naive and one CD8 memory plate were used per donor.

Sequencing was performed with immunoSEQ multiplex PCR; in TCRdb, only in-frame clones are kept and a portion is missing. The repertoire consists of 1.5 million to 2.5 million clones, with just under 95% occurring once and the leading ten covering around 1.2%. A remark on this clone: Its specificity is not known. The sample holds other DNA sequences that translate to the same CDR3.

Study-wide points: The authors expected sequencing depth to affect clonotype sharing among donors.

Terminally differentiated effector memory CD45RA+ cells were left out of the naive CD8 fraction, which was CD45RO-negative and positively selected for CCR7. The germline gives CDR1 MNHEY, CDR2 SMNVEV (reference sequence). The CDR3 runs to 13 residues. Trimming removed 2 bases from V and 5 bases from J; junction bases left unmatched: 0. This chain connects TRBV27 to TRBJ2-3; 8 bases are a match to TRBD1. The sample taken for sequencing was naive CD8+ T cells sorted from blood. The sequence was collected from a man between 18 and 29 years old in good health. CDR3 nucleotides: TGTGCCAGCAGTTTAACAGGGGGAGATACGCAGTATTTT. As protein: CASSLTGGDTQYF.